Listed below are T cell receptor beta chains from one sample, sequenced in a study of T cell repertoires in cytomegalovirus infection. Antigen specificity for these receptors is unknown. TCRdb re-called the reads with MiXCR, one entry per CDR3 protein. The data contain 360,000 or so distinct CDR3 sequences, about a third of them singletons. This sample comprised cultured PBMCs, obtained from culture after CMV antigen stimulation. These receptors were taken from a human donor in good health (CMV status not recorded). Some clones in this sample may be carry-over from other donors' samples. The CDR3 runs from the conserved cysteine through the conserved F or W. A D gene is named only where the DNA matches it firmly. A clone size is listed for some rows: how often the clone was seen (once, few, many), or a class if it is expanded.

clone size	V gene	D gene	J gene	CDR3 protein	CDR3 DNA
.	TRBV14	.	TRBJ1-3	CASSPIYSGNTIYF	TGTGCCAGCAGCCCCATCTACTCTGGAAACACCATATATTTT
.	TRBV19	.	TRBJ1-1	CASMSGGAVEAFF	TGTGCCAGTATGTCCGGAGGGGCGGTTGAAGCTTTCTTT
.	TRBV5-4	.	TRBJ2-3	CASSLEPGIGTDTQYF	TGTGCCAGCAGCTTGGAACCCGGGATTGGCACAGATACGCAGTATTTT
many	TRBV7-2	.	TRBJ1-2	CASSPRSQSYTF	TGTGCCAGCAGCCCCCGAAGCCAGAGCTACACCTTC
.	TRBV4-1	.	TRBJ1-1	CASSQVGAMNTEAFF	TGCGCCAGCAGCCAAGTGGGAGCTATGAACACTGAAGCTTTCTTT
.	TRBV3-1	TRBD1	TRBJ2-2	CASSQAGGTDLFF	TGTGCCAGCAGCCAAGCAGGGGGAACCGATCTGTTTTTT
.	TRBV27	TRBD1	TRBJ1-1	CASRPGQGATEAFF	TGTGCCAGCAGGCCGGGACAGGGGGCTACTGAAGCTTTCTTT
few	TRBV10-3	.	TRBJ1-3	CAISEFRSSGNTIYF	TGTGCCATCAGTGAGTTCAGAAGCTCTGGAAACACCATATATTTT
.	TRBV19	.	TRBJ2-1	CASSWRDDSYNEQFF	TGTGCCAGTAGTTGGAGAGATGACTCCTACAATGAGCAGTTCTTC
many	TRBV4-1	TRBD1	TRBJ2-3	CASSQLDRGSTDTQYF	TGCGCCAGCAGCCAACTGGACAGGGGTTCCACAGATACGCAGTATTTT
.	TRBV7-2	TRBD1	TRBJ1-2	CASSLSEGARGYTF	TGTGCCAGCAGCTTATCAGAGGGGGCGAGGGGCTACACCTTC
many	TRBV12-3/TRBV12-4	.	TRBJ2-7	CASSLSVTYEQYF	TGTGCCAGCAGTTTATCAGTGACCTACGAGCAGTACTTC
.	TRBV12-3/TRBV12-4	TRBD2	TRBJ2-3	CASSASGSTTDTQYF	TGTGCCAGCTCCGCTAGCGGGAGCACCACAGATACGCAGTATTTT
few	TRBV11-2	.	TRBJ2-3	CASTDWTDPTDTQYF	TGTGCCAGCACAGACTGGACAGACCCCACAGATACGCAGTATTTT
.	TRBV12-3/TRBV12-4	.	TRBJ1-5	CASRIGGASLQPQHF	TGTGCCAGCAGAATCGGTGGTGCAAGTCTTCAGCCCCAGCATTTT